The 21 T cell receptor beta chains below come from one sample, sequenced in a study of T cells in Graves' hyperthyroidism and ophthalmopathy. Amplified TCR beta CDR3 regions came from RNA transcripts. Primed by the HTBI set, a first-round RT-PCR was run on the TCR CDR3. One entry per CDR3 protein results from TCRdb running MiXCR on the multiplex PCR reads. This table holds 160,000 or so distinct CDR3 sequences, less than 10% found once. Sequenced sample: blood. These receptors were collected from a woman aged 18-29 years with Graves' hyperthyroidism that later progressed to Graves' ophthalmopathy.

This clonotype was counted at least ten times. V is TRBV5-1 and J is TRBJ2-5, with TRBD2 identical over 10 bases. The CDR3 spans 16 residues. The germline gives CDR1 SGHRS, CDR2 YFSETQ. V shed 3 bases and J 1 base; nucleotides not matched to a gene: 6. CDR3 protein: CASSSLAGVGQETQYF. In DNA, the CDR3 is TGCGCCAGCAGCTCCCTAGCGGGAGTGGGCCAAGAGACCCAGTACTTC.

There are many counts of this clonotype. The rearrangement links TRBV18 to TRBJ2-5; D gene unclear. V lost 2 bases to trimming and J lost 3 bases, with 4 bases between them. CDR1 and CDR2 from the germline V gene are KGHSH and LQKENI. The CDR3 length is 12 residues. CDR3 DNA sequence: TGTGCCAGCTCACCATCGGAAGAGACCCAGTACTTC. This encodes CASSPSEETQYF.

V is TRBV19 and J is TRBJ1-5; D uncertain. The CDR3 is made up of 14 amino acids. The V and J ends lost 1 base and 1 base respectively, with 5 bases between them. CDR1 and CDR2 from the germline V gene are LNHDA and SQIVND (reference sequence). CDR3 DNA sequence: TGTGCCAGTAGTATAGGGGCCAGCAATCAGCCCCAGCATTTT. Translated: CASSIGASNQPQHF.

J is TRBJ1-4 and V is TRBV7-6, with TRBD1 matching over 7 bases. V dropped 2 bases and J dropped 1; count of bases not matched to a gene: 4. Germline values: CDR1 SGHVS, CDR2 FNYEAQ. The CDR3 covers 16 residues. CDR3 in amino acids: CASSLNRGVTNEKLFF. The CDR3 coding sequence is TGTGCCAGCAGCTTAAACAGGGGTGTAACTAATGAAAAACTGTTTTTT.

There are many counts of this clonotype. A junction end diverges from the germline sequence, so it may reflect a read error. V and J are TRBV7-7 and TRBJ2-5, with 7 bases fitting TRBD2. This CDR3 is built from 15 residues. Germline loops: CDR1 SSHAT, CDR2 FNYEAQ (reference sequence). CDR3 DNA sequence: TGTGCTAGCAGCAGAATAGCGGGCGGACAAGAGACCCAGTACTTC. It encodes CASSRIAGGQETQYF.

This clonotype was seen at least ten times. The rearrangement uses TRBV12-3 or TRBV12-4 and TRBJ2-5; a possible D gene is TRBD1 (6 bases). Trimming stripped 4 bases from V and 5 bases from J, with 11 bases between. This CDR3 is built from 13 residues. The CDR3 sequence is CASSSTTGETQYF. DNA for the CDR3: TGTGCCAGCAGTTCCACGACAGGCGAGACCCAGTACTTC.

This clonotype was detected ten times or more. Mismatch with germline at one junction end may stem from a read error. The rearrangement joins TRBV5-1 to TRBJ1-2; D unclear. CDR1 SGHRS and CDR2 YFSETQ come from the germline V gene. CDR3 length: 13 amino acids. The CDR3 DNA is TGTGCCAGCAGTTTAGGTGGATCCTATGGCTACACCTTC. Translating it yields CASSLGGSYGYTF.

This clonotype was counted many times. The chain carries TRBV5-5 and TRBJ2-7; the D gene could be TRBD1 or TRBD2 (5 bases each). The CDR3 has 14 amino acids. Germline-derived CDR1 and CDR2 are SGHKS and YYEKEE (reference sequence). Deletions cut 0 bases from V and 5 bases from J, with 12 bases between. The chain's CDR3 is CASSLAFRDHEQYF. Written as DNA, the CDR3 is TGTGCCAGCAGCTTGGCCTTCAGGGACCACGAGCAGTACTTC.

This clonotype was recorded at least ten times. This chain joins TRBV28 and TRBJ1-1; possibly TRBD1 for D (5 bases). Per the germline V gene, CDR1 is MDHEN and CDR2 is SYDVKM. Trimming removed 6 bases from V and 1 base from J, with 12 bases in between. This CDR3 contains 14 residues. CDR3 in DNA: TGTGCCAGCAGCACCGGGACGGCGAACACTGAAGCTTTCTTT. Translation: CASSTGTANTEAFF.

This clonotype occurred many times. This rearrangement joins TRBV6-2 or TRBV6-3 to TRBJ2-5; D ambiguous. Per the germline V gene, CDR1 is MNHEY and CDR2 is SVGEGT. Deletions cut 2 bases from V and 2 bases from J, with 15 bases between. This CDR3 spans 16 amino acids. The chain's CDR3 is CASSYQRSSMQETQYF. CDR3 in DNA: TGTGCCAGCAGTTACCAGAGGAGTAGCATGCAAGAGACCCAGTACTTC.

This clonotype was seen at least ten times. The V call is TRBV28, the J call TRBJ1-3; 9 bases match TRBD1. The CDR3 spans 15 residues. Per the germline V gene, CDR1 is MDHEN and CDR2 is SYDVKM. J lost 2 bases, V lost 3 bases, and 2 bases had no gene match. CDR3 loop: CASSLTGGTGNTIYF. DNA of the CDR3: TGTGCCAGCAGTTTGACAGGGGGGACTGGAAACACCATATATTTT.

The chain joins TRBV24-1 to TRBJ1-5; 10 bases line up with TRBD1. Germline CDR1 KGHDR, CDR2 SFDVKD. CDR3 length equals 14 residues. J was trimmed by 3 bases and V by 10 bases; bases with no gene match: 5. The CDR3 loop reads CATRQGAYNQPQHF. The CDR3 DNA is TGTGCCACTCGACAGGGGGCCTACAATCAGCCCCAGCATTTT.

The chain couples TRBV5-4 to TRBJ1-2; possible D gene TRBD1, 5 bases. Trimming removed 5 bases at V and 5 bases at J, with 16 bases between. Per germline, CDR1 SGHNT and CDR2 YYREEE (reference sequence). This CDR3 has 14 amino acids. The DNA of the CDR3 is TGTGCCAGCAGGCCCCGGGGGGGAACATATGGCTACACCTTC. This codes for CASRPRGGTYGYTF.

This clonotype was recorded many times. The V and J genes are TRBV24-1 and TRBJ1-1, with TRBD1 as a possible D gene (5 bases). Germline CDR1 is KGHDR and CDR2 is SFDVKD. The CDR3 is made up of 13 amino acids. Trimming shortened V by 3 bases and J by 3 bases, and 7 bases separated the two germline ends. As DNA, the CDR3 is TGTGCCACCAGTGATCCAGGGTACACTGAAGCTTTCTTT. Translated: CATSDPGYTEAFF.

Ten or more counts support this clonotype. The CDR3 DNA sequence: TGTGCCAGCAGTTCAACCACCGACAGCGGACGTCAGCCCCAGCATTTT. Its protein product is CASSSTTDSGRQPQHF. The V call is TRBV27, the J call TRBJ1-5, with D perhaps matching TRBD1 (5 bases). Germline V lookup: CDR1 MNHEY, CDR2 SMNVEV (reference sequence). The V end lost 4 bases, the J end lost 6 bases, and 19 bases lay between the germline ends. This CDR3 region has 16 residues.

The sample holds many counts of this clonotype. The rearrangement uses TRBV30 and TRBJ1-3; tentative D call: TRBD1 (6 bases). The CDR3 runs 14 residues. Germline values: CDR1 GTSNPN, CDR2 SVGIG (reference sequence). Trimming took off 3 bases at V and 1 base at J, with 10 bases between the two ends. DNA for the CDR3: TGTGCCTGGAGAGGGGGATGGTCTGGAAACACCATATATTTT. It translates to CAWRGGWSGNTIYF.

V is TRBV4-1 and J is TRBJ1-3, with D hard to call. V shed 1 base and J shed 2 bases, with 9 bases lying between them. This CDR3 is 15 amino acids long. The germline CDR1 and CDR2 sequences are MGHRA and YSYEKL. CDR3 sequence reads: CASSQAQRTGNTIYF. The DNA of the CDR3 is TGCGCCAGCAGCCAAGCACAAAGGACTGGAAACACCATATATTTT.

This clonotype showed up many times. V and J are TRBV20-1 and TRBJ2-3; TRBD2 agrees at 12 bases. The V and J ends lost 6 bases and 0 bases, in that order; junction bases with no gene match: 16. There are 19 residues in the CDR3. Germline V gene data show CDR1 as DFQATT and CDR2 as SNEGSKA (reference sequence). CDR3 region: CSASPLAGGPMTSTDTQYF. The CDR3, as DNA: TGCAGTGCCAGCCCCCTAGCGGGAGGGCCCATGACTAGCACAGATACGCAGTATTTT.

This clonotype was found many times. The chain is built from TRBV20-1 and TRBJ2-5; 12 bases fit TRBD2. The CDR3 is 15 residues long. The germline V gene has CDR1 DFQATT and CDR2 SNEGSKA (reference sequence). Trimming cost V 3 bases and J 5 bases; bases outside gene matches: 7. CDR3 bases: TGCAGTGCTAGGACTAGCGGGAGAGGGGGGGAGACCCAGTACTTC. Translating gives CSARTSGRGGETQYF.

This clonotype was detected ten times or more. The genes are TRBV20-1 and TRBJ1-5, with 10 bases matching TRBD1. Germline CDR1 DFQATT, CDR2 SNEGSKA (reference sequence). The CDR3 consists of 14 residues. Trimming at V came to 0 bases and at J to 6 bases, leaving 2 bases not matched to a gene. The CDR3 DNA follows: TGCAGTGCTAGAGATGGGACAGGGGTTCAGCCCCAGCATTTT. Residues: CSARDGTGVQPQHF.

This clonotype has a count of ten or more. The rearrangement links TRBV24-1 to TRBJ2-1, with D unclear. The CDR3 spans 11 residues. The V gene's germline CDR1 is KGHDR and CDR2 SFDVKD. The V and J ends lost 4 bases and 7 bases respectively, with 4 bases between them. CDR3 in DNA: TGTGCCACCAGTGAACTGAATGAGCAGTTCTTC. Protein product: CATSELNEQFF.